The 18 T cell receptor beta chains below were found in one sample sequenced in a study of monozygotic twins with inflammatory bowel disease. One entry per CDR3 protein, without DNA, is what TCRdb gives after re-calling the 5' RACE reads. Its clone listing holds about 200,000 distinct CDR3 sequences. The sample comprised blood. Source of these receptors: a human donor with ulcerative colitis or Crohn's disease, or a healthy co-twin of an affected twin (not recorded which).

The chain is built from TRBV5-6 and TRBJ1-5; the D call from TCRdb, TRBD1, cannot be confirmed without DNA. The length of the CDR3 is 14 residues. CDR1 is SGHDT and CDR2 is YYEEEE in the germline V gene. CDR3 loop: CASSLTGSNQPQHF.

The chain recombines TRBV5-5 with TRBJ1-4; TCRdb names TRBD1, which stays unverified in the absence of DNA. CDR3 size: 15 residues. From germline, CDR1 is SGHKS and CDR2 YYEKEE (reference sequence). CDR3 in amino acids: CASSPSGQGFEKLFF.

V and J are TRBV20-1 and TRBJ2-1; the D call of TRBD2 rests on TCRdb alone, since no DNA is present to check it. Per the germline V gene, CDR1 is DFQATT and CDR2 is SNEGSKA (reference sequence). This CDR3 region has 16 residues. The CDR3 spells CSASSLAGGPDNEQFF.

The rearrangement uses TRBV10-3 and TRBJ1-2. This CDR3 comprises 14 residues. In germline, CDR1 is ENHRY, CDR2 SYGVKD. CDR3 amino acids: CAISESPASYGYTF.

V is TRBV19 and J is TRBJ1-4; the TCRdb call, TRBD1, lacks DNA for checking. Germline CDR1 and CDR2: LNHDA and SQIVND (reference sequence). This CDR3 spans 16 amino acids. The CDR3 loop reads CASSSPDGWANEKLFF.

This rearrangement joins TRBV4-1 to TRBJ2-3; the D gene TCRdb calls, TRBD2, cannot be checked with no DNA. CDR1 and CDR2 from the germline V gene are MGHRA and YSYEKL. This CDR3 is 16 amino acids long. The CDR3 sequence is CASSQGLAGGSDTQYF.

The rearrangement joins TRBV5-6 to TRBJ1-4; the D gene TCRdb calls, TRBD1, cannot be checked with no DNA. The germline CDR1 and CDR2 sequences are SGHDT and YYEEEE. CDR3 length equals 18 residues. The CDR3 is CASSGGSGQGVFNEKLFF. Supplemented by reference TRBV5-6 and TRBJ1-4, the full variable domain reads DAGVTQSPTHLIKTRGQQVTLRCSPKSGHDTVSWYQQALGQGPQFIFQYYEEEERQRGNFPDRFSGHQFPNYSSELNVNALLLGDSALYLCASSGGSGQGVFNEKLFFGSGTQLSVL.

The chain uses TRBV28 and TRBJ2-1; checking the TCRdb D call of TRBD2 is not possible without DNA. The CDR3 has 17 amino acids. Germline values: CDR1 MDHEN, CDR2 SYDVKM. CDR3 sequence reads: CASSLLFGTSGSVEQFF.

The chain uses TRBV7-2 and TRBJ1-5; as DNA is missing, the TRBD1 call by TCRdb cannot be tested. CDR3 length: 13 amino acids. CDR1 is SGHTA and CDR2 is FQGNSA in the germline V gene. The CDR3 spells CASSLDPGQPQHF.

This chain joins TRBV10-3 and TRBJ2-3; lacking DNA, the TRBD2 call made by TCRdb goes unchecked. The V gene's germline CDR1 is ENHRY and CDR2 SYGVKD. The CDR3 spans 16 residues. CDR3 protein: CAISESAGGSTDTQYF.

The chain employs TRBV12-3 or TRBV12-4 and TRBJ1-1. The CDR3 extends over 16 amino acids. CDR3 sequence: CASSYTKERIETEAFF.

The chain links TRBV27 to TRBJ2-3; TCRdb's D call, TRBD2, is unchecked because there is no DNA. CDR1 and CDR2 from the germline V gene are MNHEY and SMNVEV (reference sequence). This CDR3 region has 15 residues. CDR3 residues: CASRLAGVSVDTQYF.

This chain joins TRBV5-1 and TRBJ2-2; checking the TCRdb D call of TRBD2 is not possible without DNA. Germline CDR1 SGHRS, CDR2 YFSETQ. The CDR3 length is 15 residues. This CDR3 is CASSSTLAGAGELFF.

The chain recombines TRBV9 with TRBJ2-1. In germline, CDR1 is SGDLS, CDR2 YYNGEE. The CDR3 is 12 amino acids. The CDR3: CASSEDNNEQFF.

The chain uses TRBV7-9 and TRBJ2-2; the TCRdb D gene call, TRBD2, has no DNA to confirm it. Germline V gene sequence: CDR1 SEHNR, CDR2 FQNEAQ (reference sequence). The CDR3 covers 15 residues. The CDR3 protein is CASSYRGPATGELFF.

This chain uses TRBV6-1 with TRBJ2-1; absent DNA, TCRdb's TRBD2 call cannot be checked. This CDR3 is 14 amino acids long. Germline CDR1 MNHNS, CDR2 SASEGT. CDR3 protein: CASTLPLGSNEQFF.

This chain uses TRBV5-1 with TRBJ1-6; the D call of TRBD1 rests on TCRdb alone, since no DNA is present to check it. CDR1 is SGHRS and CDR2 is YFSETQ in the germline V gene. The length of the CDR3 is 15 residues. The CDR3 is CASSLGGERNSPLHF.

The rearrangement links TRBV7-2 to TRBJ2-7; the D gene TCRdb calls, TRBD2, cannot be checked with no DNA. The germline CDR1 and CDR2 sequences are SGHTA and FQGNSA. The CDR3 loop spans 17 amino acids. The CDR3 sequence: CASSLEEGELVYYEQYF.